A single sample gave rise to the 5 T cell receptor beta chains below, sequenced in a study of spatial heterogeneity in lung cancer. TCRdb re-called the 5' RACE reads through MiXCR, storing one row per CDR3 protein. The sample lists about 53,000 distinct CDR3 sequences; over 5.5% were seen once. Regarding time point: sample taken at primary tumor resection. No cell sorting; template was whole RNA from tumor, lung tissue or PBMC. The starting material was PBMCs, obtained at surgery. These receptors were taken from a female donor with early-stage non-small cell lung cancer.

This clonotype has a count of ten or more. J is TRBJ2-3 and V is TRBV20-1; 7 bases match TRBD2. Germline-derived CDR1 and CDR2 are DFQATT and SNEGSKA (reference sequence). This CDR3 contains 14 residues. The V and J ends lost 1 base and 3 bases, in that order; junction bases with no gene match: 4. CDR3 residues: CSARAGGGTDTQYF. The CDR3 region has the DNA TGCAGTGCTAGAGCGGGGGGTGGAACAGATACGCAGTATTTT.

V gene TRBV7-2 combines with J gene TRBJ2-5; the match to TRBD1 covers 10 bases. This CDR3 spans 14 amino acids. The J segment lost 5 bases and the V segment lost 5 bases, leaving 5 bases of the junction unmatched. Germline CDR1 and CDR2: SGHTA and FQGNSA. The CDR3 spells CASSRDRGTETQYF. The DNA for the CDR3 is TGTGCCAGCAGCAGGGACAGGGGCACGGAGACCCAGTACTTC.

This clonotype came up many times. Mismatch with germline at one junction end may stem from a read error. The genes are TRBV12-3 or TRBV12-4 and TRBJ1-5; possibly TRBD1 for D (6 bases). The CDR3 sequence is 16 residues long. CDR3 amino acids: CASSLGQRGPLEPQHF. Here the CDR3 DNA reads TGTGCCAGCAGCTTAGGACAGCGAGGGCCCTTGGAGCCCCAGCATTTT.

This clonotype was detected ten times or more. The chain couples TRBV19 to TRBJ2-3, with 7 bases fitting TRBD2. The CDR3 totals 15 residues. The trim removed 5 bases at V and 1 base at J, leaving 6 bases unmatched. Germline V gene data show CDR1 as LNHDA and CDR2 as SQIVND (reference sequence). The CDR3 nucleotides are TGTGCCAGTAGTGTCCAGCGGGGCCGCACAGATACGCAGTATTTT. It translates to CASSVQRGRTDTQYF.

This clonotype was seen ten or more times. The V gene is TRBV25-1, the J gene TRBJ1-3, with 9 bases matching TRBD1. The CDR3 consists of 14 residues. V dropped 8 bases and J dropped 5; count of bases not matched to a gene: 7. CDR1 and CDR2 (germline): MGHDK, SYGVNS. The CDR3 reads CASAGQGYRNTIYF. The CDR3 region has the DNA TGTGCCAGCGCAGGACAGGGGTACAGAAACACCATATATTTT.